This TCR beta chain is from a study of shared clonotypes between healthy human individuals. From germline, CDR1 is MNHNY and CDR2 SVGAGI (reference sequence). The V gene lost 0 bases and the J gene lost 3 bases, with 8 bases spanning the gap. The CDR3 extends over 14 amino acids. As to this clone: Its antigen is not identified.

Terminally differentiated effector memory CD45RA+ cells were excluded by CCR7 positive selection of CD45RO-negative cells. Healthy HIV-negative adults with no recent acute infections or vaccinations were recruited as donors. Genomic DNA belonging to each subset was distributed in equal measure over several immunoSEQ plates. Clones were sequenced by immunoSEQ multiplex PCR, and TCRdb holds only the in-frame ones, with some missing. The sample yields about 590,000 clones, 95% to 96% seen once. Findings and limits, study-wide: The naive CD4 repertoires of several donors were compared, and around 4.9% of clonotypes were shared. Depth was large, yet rarefaction showed that sorted-subset sequencing was incomplete.

Sequencing was done on a sample of naive CD8+ T cells sorted from blood. The sequence came from a woman between 25 and 40 years old in good health. The rearrangement uses TRBV6-6 and TRBJ1-2; D gene unclear. The CDR3, as DNA: TGTGCCAGCAGTTACTCAGCAGAGGACTATGGCTACACCTTC. Encoded protein: CASSYSAEDYGYTF.